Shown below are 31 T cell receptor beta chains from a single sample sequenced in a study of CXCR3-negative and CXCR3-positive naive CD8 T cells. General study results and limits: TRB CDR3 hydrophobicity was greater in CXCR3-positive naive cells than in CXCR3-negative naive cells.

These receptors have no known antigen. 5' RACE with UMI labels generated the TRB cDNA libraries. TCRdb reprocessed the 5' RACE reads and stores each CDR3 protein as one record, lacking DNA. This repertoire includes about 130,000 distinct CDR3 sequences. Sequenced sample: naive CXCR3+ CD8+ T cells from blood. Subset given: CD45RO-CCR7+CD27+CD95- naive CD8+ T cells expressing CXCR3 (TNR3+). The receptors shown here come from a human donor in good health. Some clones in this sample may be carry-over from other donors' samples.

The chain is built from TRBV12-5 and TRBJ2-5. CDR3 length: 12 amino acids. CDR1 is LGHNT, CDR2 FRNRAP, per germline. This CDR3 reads CASGLLGATQYF.

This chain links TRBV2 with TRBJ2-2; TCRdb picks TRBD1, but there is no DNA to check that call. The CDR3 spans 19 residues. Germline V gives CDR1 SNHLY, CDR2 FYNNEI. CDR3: CASSEARGSRGRRTGELFF.

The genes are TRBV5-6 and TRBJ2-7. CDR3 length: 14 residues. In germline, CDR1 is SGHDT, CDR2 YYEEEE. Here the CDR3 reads CASTIGGFSYEQYF.

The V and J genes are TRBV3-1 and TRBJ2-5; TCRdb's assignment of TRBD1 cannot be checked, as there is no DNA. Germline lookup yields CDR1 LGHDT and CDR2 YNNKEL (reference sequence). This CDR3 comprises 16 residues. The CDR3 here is CASSHRDPAYQETQYF.

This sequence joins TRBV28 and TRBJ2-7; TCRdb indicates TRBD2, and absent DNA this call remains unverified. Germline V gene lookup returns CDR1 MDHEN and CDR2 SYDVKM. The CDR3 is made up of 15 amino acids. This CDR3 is CASSLGLAVTYEQYF.

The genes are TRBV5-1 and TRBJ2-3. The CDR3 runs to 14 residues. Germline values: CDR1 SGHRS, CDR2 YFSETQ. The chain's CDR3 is CASSLGVSTDTQYF.

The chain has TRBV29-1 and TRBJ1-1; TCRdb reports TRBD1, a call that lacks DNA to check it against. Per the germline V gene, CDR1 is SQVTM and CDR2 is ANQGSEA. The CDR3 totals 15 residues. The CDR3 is CSVDGPGAGNTEAFF.

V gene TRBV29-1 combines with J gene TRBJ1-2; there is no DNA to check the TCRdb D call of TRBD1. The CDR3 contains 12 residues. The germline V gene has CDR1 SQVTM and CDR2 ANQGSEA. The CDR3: CSVEGDRAGYTF.

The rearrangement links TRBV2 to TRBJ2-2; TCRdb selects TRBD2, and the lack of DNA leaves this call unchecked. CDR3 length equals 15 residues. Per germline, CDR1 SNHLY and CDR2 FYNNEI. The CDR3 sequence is CASSGGSRGTGELFF.

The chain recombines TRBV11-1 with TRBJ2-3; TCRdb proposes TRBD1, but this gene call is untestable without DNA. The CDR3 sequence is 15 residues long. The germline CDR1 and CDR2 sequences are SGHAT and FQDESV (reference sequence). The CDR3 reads CASSSPGAPGDTQYF.

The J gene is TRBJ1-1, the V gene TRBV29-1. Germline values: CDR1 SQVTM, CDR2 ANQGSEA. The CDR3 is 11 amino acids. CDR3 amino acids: CSVEENTEAFF.

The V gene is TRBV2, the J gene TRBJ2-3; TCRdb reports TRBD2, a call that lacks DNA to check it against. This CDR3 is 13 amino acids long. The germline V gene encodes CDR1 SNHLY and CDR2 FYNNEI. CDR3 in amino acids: CATASGDTDTQYF.

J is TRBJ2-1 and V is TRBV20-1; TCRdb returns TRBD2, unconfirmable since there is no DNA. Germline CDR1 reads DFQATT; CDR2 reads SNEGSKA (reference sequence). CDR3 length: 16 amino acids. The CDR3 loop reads CSASVPFSGDYNEQFF.

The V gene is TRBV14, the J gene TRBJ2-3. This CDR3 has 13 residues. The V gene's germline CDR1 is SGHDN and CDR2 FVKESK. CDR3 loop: CASSQWRSDTQYF.

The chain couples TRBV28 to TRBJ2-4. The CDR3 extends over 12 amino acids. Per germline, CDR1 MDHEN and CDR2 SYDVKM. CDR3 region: CASSFAKNIQYF.

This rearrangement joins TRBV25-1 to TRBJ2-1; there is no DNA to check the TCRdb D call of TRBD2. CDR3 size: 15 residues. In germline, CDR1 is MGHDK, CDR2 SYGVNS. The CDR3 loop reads CASSEPVYGENEQFF.

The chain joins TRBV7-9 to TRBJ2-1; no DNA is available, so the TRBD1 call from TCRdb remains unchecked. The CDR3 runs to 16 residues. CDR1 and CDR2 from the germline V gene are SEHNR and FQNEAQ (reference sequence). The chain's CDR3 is CASSPRMGVSYNEQFF.

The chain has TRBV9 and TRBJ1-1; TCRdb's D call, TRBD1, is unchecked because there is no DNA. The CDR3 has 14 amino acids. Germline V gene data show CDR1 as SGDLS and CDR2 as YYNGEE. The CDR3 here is CASSISGGSTEAFF.

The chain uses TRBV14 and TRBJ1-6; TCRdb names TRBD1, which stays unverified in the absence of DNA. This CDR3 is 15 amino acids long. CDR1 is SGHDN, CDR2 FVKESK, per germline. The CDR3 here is CASSVDRNYNSPLHF.

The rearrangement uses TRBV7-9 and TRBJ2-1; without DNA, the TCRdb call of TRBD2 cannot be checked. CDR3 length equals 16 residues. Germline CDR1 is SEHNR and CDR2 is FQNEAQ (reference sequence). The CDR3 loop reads CASSSHLLAADNEQFF. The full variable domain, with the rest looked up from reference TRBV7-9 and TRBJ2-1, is DTGVSQNPRHKITKRGQNVTFRCDPISEHNRLYWYRQTLGQGPEFLTYFQNEAQLEKSRLLSDRFSAERPKGSFSTLEIQRTEQGDSAMYLCASSSHLLAADNEQFFGPGTRLTVL.

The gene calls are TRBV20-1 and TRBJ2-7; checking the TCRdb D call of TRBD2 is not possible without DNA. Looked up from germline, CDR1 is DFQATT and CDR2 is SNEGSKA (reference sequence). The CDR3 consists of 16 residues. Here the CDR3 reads CSARDSREGPLDEQYF.

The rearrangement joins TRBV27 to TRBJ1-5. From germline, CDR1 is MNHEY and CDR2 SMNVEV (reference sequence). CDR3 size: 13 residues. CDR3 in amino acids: CASSLLGNQPQHF.

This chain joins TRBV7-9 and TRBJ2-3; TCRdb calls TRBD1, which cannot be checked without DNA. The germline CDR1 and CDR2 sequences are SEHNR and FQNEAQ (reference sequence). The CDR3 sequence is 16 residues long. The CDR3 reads CASSAAGTGIADTQYF.

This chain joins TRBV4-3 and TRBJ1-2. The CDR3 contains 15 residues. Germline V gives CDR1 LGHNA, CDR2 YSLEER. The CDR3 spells CVSSQDRASRGGYTF.

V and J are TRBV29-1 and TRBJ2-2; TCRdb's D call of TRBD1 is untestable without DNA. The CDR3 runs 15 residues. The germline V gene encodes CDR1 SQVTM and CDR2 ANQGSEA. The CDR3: CSVEWAGSRTGELFF.

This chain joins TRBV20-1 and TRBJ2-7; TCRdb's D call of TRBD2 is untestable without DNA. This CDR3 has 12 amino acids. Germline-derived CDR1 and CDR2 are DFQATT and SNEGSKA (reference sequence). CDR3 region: CSARGLAGEQYF.

The CDR3 loop is CASSQGGVGAPYGYTF. This rearrangement joins TRBV4-3 to TRBJ1-2; TCRdb outputs TRBD1, but without DNA this stays unchecked. The CDR3 extends over 16 amino acids. The V gene's germline CDR1 is LGHNA and CDR2 YSLEER.

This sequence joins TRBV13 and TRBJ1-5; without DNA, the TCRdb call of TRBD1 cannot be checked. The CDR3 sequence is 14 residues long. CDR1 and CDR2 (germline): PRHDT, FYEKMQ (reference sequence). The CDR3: CASSSGAEGQPQHF.

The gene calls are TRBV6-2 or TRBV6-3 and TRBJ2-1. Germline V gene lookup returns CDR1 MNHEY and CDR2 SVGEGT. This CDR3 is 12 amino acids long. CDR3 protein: CASSKTLLEQFF.

The CDR3 region is CASSLDRNEQFF. The rearrangement links TRBV7-9 to TRBJ2-1; TCRdb proposes TRBD1, but this gene call is untestable without DNA. CDR3 length: 12 residues. The germline V gene has CDR1 SEHNR and CDR2 FQNEAQ (reference sequence).

The CDR3 loop is CASSPLGGDGTYEQYF. The rearrangement links TRBV7-6 to TRBJ2-7; TCRdb proposes TRBD1, but this gene call is untestable without DNA. Per germline, CDR1 SGHVS and CDR2 FNYEAQ. The CDR3 is 16 residues long.